What follows are 13 T cell receptor beta chains derived from one specimen sequenced in a study of cytomegalovirus exposure and HLA in healthy donors. The assay was immunoSEQ multiplex PCR, and TCRdb's table has in-frame clones only and misses some. The table records around 400,000 clones, about nine tenths of them present only once. Sequencing input: PBMCs. These receptors originate from a woman younger than 30 in good health and CMV-seronegative.

This clone was counted only a few times. The gene calls are TRBV29-1 and TRBJ2-1; 10 bases are shared with TRBD2. The V gene end was trimmed by 7 bases and the J gene end by 4 bases; junction bases not matched to a gene: 1. CDR3 length equals 12 residues. Germline lookup yields CDR1 SQVTM and CDR2 ANQGSEA. The CDR3 DNA reads TGCAGCGGGACTAGCGGTTACAATGAGCAGTTCTTC. Its protein is CSGTSGYNEQFF.

The chain joins TRBV6-5 to TRBJ2-1; possible D gene TRBD1, 6 bases. V was trimmed by 4 bases and J by 4 bases, leaving 11 bases between them. The CDR3 contains 14 residues. The germline V gene encodes CDR1 MNHEY and CDR2 SVGAGI. The chain's CDR3 is CASSSRQVYNEQFF. The DNA of the CDR3 is TGTGCCAGCAGTTCACGACAGGTATACAATGAGCAGTTCTTC.

V usage is TRBV10-3 and J usage is TRBJ2-7; perhaps TRBD2 as D (7 bases). The germline gives CDR1 ENHRY, CDR2 SYGVKD. Between the trimmed V and J ends, which lost 8 bases and 2 bases, there was a span of 16 bases. The CDR3 runs to 14 residues. Written as DNA, the CDR3 is TGTGCCATCCCGGGGGCTAGCGGACCCTACGAGCAGTACTTC. This sequence encodes CAIPGASGPYEQYF.

This sequence joins TRBV27 and TRBJ1-2; D remains ambiguous. The V end lost 5 bases, the J end lost 2 bases, and 12 bases lay between the germline ends. The CDR3 spans 14 residues. CDR1 MNHEY and CDR2 SMNVEV come from the germline V gene (reference sequence). The chain's CDR3 is CASSATFGNYGYTF. The DNA of the CDR3 is TGTGCCAGCAGTGCCACGTTCGGGAACTATGGCTACACCTTC.

The chain couples TRBV5-1 to TRBJ1-5; possible D gene TRBD1, 6 bases. The CDR3 is 15 residues long. Germline-derived CDR1 and CDR2 are SGHRS and YFSETQ. V lost 0 bases and J lost 5, with 12 bases in between. For the CDR3, the DNA is TGCGCCAGCAGCTTGGCAACAGGGCTGGATCAGCCCCAGCATTTT. Translation gives CASSLATGLDQPQHF.

This sequence joins TRBV2 and TRBJ1-2; D gene uncertain. Trimming stripped 6 bases from V and 7 bases from J, with 12 bases between. Germline V gene sequence: CDR1 SNHLY, CDR2 FYNNEI. CDR3 length: 12 residues. Here the CDR3 reads CASRGGGPGYTF. The CDR3 DNA reads as TGTGCCAGCAGGGGCGGCGGGCCTGGCTACACCTTC.

The chain recombines TRBV5-1 with TRBJ2-7, with 7 positions matching TRBD1. Germline V gene data show CDR1 as SGHRS and CDR2 as YFSETQ. The junction had 6 bases not matched to a gene; V was cut back by 0 bases and J by 6 bases. CDR3 length: 14 amino acids. CDR3 sequence: CASSLGTGLGEQYF. CDR3 DNA: TGCGCCAGCAGCTTGGGGACAGGTTTGGGCGAGCAGTACTTC.

The rearrangement links TRBV5-1 to TRBJ1-2, with TRBD1 identical over 7 bases. V was clipped by 0 bases and J by 4 bases; unmatched bases: 6. CDR1 is SGHRS, CDR2 YFSETQ, per germline. The CDR3 covers 15 residues. The CDR3 reads CASSLATGFVYGYTF. The CDR3 region has the DNA TGCGCCAGCAGCTTGGCGACAGGGTTCGTCTATGGCTACACCTTC.

The chain carries TRBV28 and TRBJ1-2; D is undetermined. Germline CDR1 is MDHEN and CDR2 is SYDVKM. This CDR3 has 16 residues. Deletions cut 1 base from V and 0 bases from J, with 12 bases between. The CDR3 region has the DNA TGTGCCAGCAGTTTATTTGTCAGACTTACTAACTATGGCTACACCTTC. Translating it yields CASSLFVRLTNYGYTF.

This chain joins TRBV28 and TRBJ1-1; D is uncertain. V was cut by 3 bases and J by 1 base, with 9 bases left in between. The germline gives CDR1 MDHEN, CDR2 SYDVKM. The CDR3 spans 14 residues. This CDR3 reads CASSFGLPNTEAFF. The CDR3 bases are TGTGCCAGCAGTTTTGGACTTCCGAACACTGAAGCTTTCTTT.

The chain recombines TRBV6-1 with TRBJ1-4; 10 positions match TRBD1. The J segment lost 3 bases and the V segment lost 8 bases, leaving 6 bases of the junction unmatched. The germline V gene encodes CDR1 MNHNS and CDR2 SASEGT. This CDR3 is built from 15 residues. CDR3 DNA sequence: TGTGCCAGCGTAAGACAGGGGGCGGCTAATGAAAAACTGTTTTTT. Encoded protein: CASVRQGAANEKLFF.

In DNA form, the CDR3 reads TGTGCCAGCAGCTATCAGGGGATTAATGAAAAACTGTTTTTT. Translating it yields CASSYQGINEKLFF. V and J are TRBV5-4 and TRBJ1-4, with a weak D call TRBD1 (6 bases). The CDR3 sequence is 14 residues long. CDR1 and CDR2 from the germline V gene are SGHNT and YYREEE (reference sequence). The germline V and J ends were trimmed by 3 bases and 4 bases, with 10 bases remaining between them.

The J gene is TRBJ2-7, the V gene TRBV2; a weak D match, TRBD1 (6 bases). Germline V gives CDR1 SNHLY, CDR2 FYNNEI. V was trimmed by 10 bases and J by 0 bases, leaving 10 bases between them. The CDR3 is 12 amino acids. The CDR3 sequence: CANGQSSYEQYF. Written as DNA, the CDR3 is TGTGCCAATGGACAGAGCTCCTACGAGCAGTACTTC.